This T cell receptor (beta chain) was obtained from a study of blood T cells in healthy people across ages. With a J-beta primer mix and a sample-barcoded 5' primer, a second PCR ran 7 to 11 cycles. Each TCR beta cDNA got a 12-nucleotide random molecular identifier. MiXCR, run by TCRdb on the 5' RACE reads, gives a single entry per CDR3 protein. The table records fewer than 1,200,000 distinct CDR3 sequences, roughly a quarter of them present only once. Worth noting for this clonotype: The target antigen is unknown.

Findings of the study overall: Diversity was estimated from one million T cells, and these estimates were considered underestimates.

The CDR3 runs to 14 residues. V was cut by 5 bases and J by 5 bases, with 10 bases left in between. These data are also associated with another study on T cells of mothers and their children. That paper notes: Each donor was one of three healthy Caucasian mothers or one of their six children. Slightly higher overlap, not significant, was seen in related mother-child pairs than in unrelated pairs.

The sequence came from a girl aged 2-15 years in good health. The chain is built from TRBV12-3 or TRBV12-4 and TRBJ2-6, with D perhaps assigned TRBD1 or TRBD2 (5 bases each). The specimen sequenced was blood. As DNA, the CDR3 is TGTGCCAGCAGTAGGGACCGCTGGGCCAACGTCCTGACTTTC. Protein sequence: CASSRDRWANVLTF.